Listed here is a single T cell receptor (beta chain). Its matching antigen is unknown. The data are from a study of human thymus T cells. Findings and limits, study-wide: Related research found strongly overlapping thymic repertoires in unrelated individuals. Thymic and blood repertoires showed apparently biased V and J gene usage.

Resections were taken during corrective heart surgery, and the thymus tissue came from these. Immunologically healthy infants in Finland undergoing congenital heart defect surgery were the donors. This table comes from immunoSEQ multiplex PCR, and its TCRdb copy is limited to in-frame clones, with some not included. The table has about 78,000 clones, roughly 97% seen once. The specimen sequenced was thymus tissue. The receptor was derived from a boy less than two years old with a congenital heart defect but otherwise immunologically healthy.

The CDR3 loop is CASTRSDTQYF. In DNA, the CDR3 is TGTGCCAGCACCCGGTCCGATACGCAGTATTTT. This chain links TRBV7-2 with TRBJ2-3; D is unresolved. Trimming shortened V by 7 bases and J by 6 bases, and 8 bases separated the two germline ends. Per germline, CDR1 SGHTA and CDR2 FQGNSA. The CDR3 consists of 11 residues.